The 28 T cell receptor beta chains listed next were all sequenced from one sample in a study of regulatory T cells in long-lasting Graves disease. TCR beta libraries were built with iRepertoire HTBI primers and Arm-PCR of CDR3 regions. A single record per CDR3 protein comes from TCRdb applying MiXCR to the multiplex PCR reads. Here the sample spans 550,000 to 600,000 distinct CDR3 sequences, 15% to 20% being singletons. Time point noted: newly diagnosed GD, antithyroid drugs for less than 3 months. Preparation of the TCR library used RNA extracted from PBMCs. A further study also used this sample, focusing on T cells in Graves' hyperthyroidism and ophthalmopathy.

The source material was peripheral blood mononuclear cells (PBMCs), sampled at new diagnosis, from a patient treated with antithyroid drugs. The receptors stem from a man younger than 35 with Graves disease.

This clonotype was recorded a few times. V and J are TRBV7-8 and TRBJ2-4; D may be TRBD2 (7 bases). Per germline, CDR1 SGHVS and CDR2 FQNEAQ. The ends were cut back, 6 bases at V and 1 base at J, with 28 bases in the middle. CDR3 size: 20 residues. The CDR3 region has the DNA TGTGCCAGCAGTCTAGGGGTGGGCAGGGGAGGGTTGAGTGCCAAAAACATTCAGTACTTC. Protein: CASSLGVGRGGLSAKNIQYF.

The genes are TRBV12-5 and TRBJ2-1, with 10 bases lining up with TRBD2. CDR3 length: 15 amino acids. The germline gives CDR1 LGHNT, CDR2 FRNRAP. The ends lost 4 bases at V and 4 bases at J; junction bases unmatched: 4. The CDR3 loop is CASGSPGLAYNEQFF. CDR3 nucleotide sequence: TGTGCTAGTGGTTCGCCGGGACTAGCGTACAATGAGCAGTTCTTC.

This clonotype showed up just a few times. V and J are TRBV20-1 and TRBJ2-7; the D gene could be TRBD1 or TRBD2 (5 bases each). V gave up 3 bases and J gave up 4 bases, with 16 bases separating them. Germline V gene lookup returns CDR1 DFQATT and CDR2 SNEGSKA (reference sequence). The CDR3 runs 14 residues. The CDR3 bases are TGCAGTGCTAGTCCCTCGGGGCTTCAGTACGAGCAGTACTTC. Residues: CSASPSGLQYEQYF.

Only a few counts were recorded for this clonotype. V gene TRBV6-1 combines with J gene TRBJ1-3, with D unclear. Germline loops: CDR1 MNHNS, CDR2 SASEGT. This CDR3 is built from 14 residues. V shed 6 bases and J shed 8 bases, with 17 bases lying between them. CDR3 nucleotide sequence: TGTGCCAGCAGCCTCAGGCCCCGCGGGGACACCATATATTTT. It translates to CASSLRPRGDTIYF.

This clonotype showed up many times. The V and J genes are TRBV5-1 and TRBJ2-2, with D unclear. The ends were cut back, 4 bases at V and 5 bases at J, with 9 bases in the middle. This CDR3 has 13 residues. Germline CDR1 is SGHRS and CDR2 is YFSETQ. The DNA of the CDR3 is TGCGCCAGCAGCCCGGCGAGGACCGGGGAGCTGTTTTTT. Amino acid sequence: CASSPARTGELFF.

The sample holds many counts of this clonotype. The chain couples TRBV3-1 to TRBJ1-1; possibly TRBD1 for D (5 bases). The V end lost 0 bases, the J end lost 0 bases, and 8 bases lay between the germline ends. The CDR3 totals 15 residues. In germline, CDR1 is LGHDT, CDR2 YNNKEL (reference sequence). The DNA for the CDR3 is TGTGCCAGCAGCCAAGACAGGGCCTTGAACACTGAAGCTTTCTTT. Translation: CASSQDRALNTEAFF.

This clonotype came up many times. The chain employs TRBV30 and TRBJ1-1, with D tentatively TRBD1 (5 bases). The V gene's germline CDR1 is GTSNPN and CDR2 SVGIG (reference sequence). The CDR3 sequence is 13 residues long. Trimming stripped 4 bases from V and 0 bases from J, with 9 bases between. The CDR3 loop is CAWNQGLNTEAFF. DNA for the CDR3: TGTGCCTGGAATCAGGGCCTGAACACTGAAGCTTTCTTT.

Many counts were recorded for this clonotype. V is TRBV10-3 and J is TRBJ1-1, with a tentative D call TRBD1 (5 bases). Trimming removed 2 bases at V and 1 base at J, with 11 bases between. Germline V gene lookup returns CDR1 ENHRY and CDR2 SYGVKD. The CDR3 totals 15 residues. The CDR3: CAISEAGGRNTEAFF. The CDR3 nucleotides read TGTGCCATCAGTGAGGCTGGGGGGAGGAACACTGAAGCTTTCTTT.

In its sample, this clonotype was seen a few times. The V and J genes are TRBV9 and TRBJ1-6; D is uncertain. V dropped 0 bases and J dropped 0 bases, with 7 bases sitting between them. Looked up from germline, CDR1 is SGDLS and CDR2 is YYNGEE. The CDR3 extends over 16 amino acids. The CDR3 here is CASSVGPASYNSPLHF. In DNA form, the CDR3 reads TGTGCCAGCAGCGTAGGACCGGCCTCCTATAATTCACCCCTCCACTTT.

This clonotype was detected a few times. The chain recombines TRBV7-9 with TRBJ2-7; tentatively, D is TRBD2 (6 bases). The CDR3 length is 14 residues. CDR1 is SEHNR and CDR2 is FQNEAQ in the germline V gene (reference sequence). V was trimmed by 5 bases and J by 4 bases, leaving 15 bases between them. The CDR3 loop reads CASSPGAGSYEQYF. The CDR3 DNA is TGTGCCAGCAGCCCGGGAGCGGGTTCATACGAGCAGTACTTC. The full variable domain, in which reference TRBV7-9 and TRBJ2-7 provide the parts outside the CDR3, is DTGVSQNPRHKITKRGQNVTFRCDPISEHNRLYWYRQTLGQGPEFLTYFQNEAQLEKSRLLSDRFSAERPKGSFSTLEIQRTEQGDSAMYLCASSPGAGSYEQYFGPGTRLTVT.

In its sample, this clonotype was seen many times. This chain connects TRBV11-3 to TRBJ2-1, with 12 bases lining up with TRBD2. Germline CDR1 is SGHNT and CDR2 is YENEEA. With V trimmed by 5 bases and J by 6 bases, 17 bases remained unmatched. CDR3 length: 19 amino acids. For the CDR3, the DNA is TGTGCCAGCAGCCCGGTCACTAGCGGGAGGCGCCGAACAAGCAATGAGCAGTTCTTC. Its translation is CASSPVTSGRRRTSNEQFF.

This clonotype was recorded at least ten times. The chain carries TRBV12-5 and TRBJ2-5; 8 nucleotides agree with TRBD1. Germline CDR1 reads LGHNT; CDR2 reads FRNRAP. The CDR3 is 17 residues long. With V trimmed by 2 bases and J by 5 bases, 13 bases remained unmatched. CDR3 region: CASGLNLRQGFAETQYF. Written as DNA, the CDR3 is TGTGCTAGTGGTTTGAATCTTAGACAGGGGTTCGCCGAGACCCAGTACTTC.

This clonotype has ten or more counts. The J gene is TRBJ1-6, the V gene TRBV20-1; D is uncertain. This CDR3 spans 16 amino acids. The V gene lost 0 bases and the J gene lost 6 bases, with 15 bases spanning the gap. CDR1 is DFQATT and CDR2 is SNEGSKA in the germline V gene (reference sequence). In DNA form, the CDR3 reads TGCAGTGCTAGAGAAGAAGGTCTCACCGGTAATTCACCCCTCCACTTT. Translation gives CSAREEGLTGNSPLHF.

This clonotype has a count of ten or more. This chain links TRBV12-3 or TRBV12-4 with TRBJ1-5; no clear D gene. The V end lost 6 bases, the J end lost 7 bases, and 16 bases lay between the germline ends. The CDR3 contains 14 residues. The CDR3 sequence is CASSLTEVGQPQHF. CDR3 bases: TGTGCCAGCAGCCTGACGGAAGTAGGGCAGCCCCAGCATTTT.

The table lists this clonotype with a few counts. The J gene is TRBJ2-3, the V gene TRBV9; D is perhaps TRBD2 (6 bases). The CDR3 has 14 residues. V lost 5 bases, J lost 2 bases, and 12 bases lay in between. Germline V gene lookup returns CDR1 SGDLS and CDR2 YYNGEE. CDR3 nucleotides: TGTGCCAGCAGTGGGGCGGGATCCACAGATACGCAGTATTTT. This codes for CASSGAGSTDTQYF.

This clonotype was seen ten or more times. V usage is TRBV6-9 and J usage is TRBJ2-5; the match to TRBD2 covers 7 bases. The J segment lost 5 bases and the V segment lost 4 bases, leaving 7 bases of the junction unmatched. From germline, CDR1 is MNHGY and CDR2 SVAAGI. This CDR3 contains 14 residues. The CDR3: CASSWAGDGETQYF. CDR3 nucleotides: TGTGCCAGCAGTTGGGCGGGGGACGGGGAGACCCAGTACTTC.

There are many counts of this clonotype. This chain joins TRBV28 and TRBJ1-2, with 8 bases aligning to TRBD1. Germline values: CDR1 MDHEN, CDR2 SYDVKM. With V trimmed by 5 bases and J by 4 bases, 0 bases remained unmatched. The CDR3 is 12 amino acids. Written as DNA, the CDR3 is TGTGCCAGCAGTGGACAGGGCTATGGCTACACCTTC. As protein: CASSGQGYGYTF.

The CDR3 nucleotides are TGCGCCAGCAGCCAAGATACCCACAGGGTAACTTTCTTT. Translation: CASSQDTHRVTFF. The rearrangement uses TRBV4-1 and TRBJ1-1; D perhaps matches TRBD1 (6 bases). The germline V gene has CDR1 MGHRA and CDR2 YSYEKL. This CDR3 is built from 13 residues. The germline V and J ends were trimmed by 0 bases and 12 bases, with 14 bases remaining between them.

CDR3 sequence (DNA): TGCAGTGCTAGAGATTTAACTAGCGGGAGATACCAGTACTTC. It is translated as CSARDLTSGRYQYF. This chain connects TRBV20-1 to TRBJ2-5; 11 bases map to TRBD2. The CDR3 has 14 residues. From germline, CDR1 is DFQATT and CDR2 SNEGSKA (reference sequence). J lost 10 bases, V lost 0 bases, and 7 bases had no gene match.

This clonotype came up a few times. The chain uses TRBV3-1 and TRBJ1-1; D is perhaps TRBD1 (5 bases). Between the trimmed V and J ends, which lost 4 bases and 4 bases, there was a span of 16 bases. The CDR3 runs to 15 residues. Germline assignment: CDR1 LGHDT and CDR2 YNNKEL (reference sequence). CDR3 in amino acids: CASSLKPGYPTEAFF. The DNA for the CDR3 is TGTGCCAGCAGCCTAAAACCAGGGTATCCCACTGAAGCTTTCTTT.

In this sample, this clonotype turned up many times. The chain has TRBV11-2 and TRBJ2-1; TRBD2 is a possible D gene (5 bases). From germline, CDR1 is SGHAT and CDR2 FQNNGV. Trimming stripped 5 bases from V and 7 bases from J, with 15 bases between. This CDR3 is built from 14 residues. Here the CDR3 DNA reads TGTGCCAGCAGCGCCTTCGAGGGAGCGAATGAGCAGTTCTTC. It is translated as CASSAFEGANEQFF.

Turning to this clonotype: This may be a read error, as it is one base from a much larger clone. The chain is built from TRBV9 and TRBJ1-1, with unresolved D. The CDR3 sequence is 14 residues long. Trimming pared 4 bases from V and 0 bases from J, leaving 10 bases between. Germline V gene lookup returns CDR1 SGDLS and CDR2 YYNGEE. Here the CDR3 reads CASSFDGMNTEAFF. In DNA, the CDR3 is TGTGCCAGCAGCTTTGACGGTATGAACACTGAAGCTTTCTTT.

This clonotype was counted a few times. The J gene is TRBJ1-3, the V gene TRBV9; D call uncertain. The ends were cut back, 0 bases at V and 8 bases at J, with 15 bases in the middle. Germline CDR1 SGDLS, CDR2 YYNGEE. CDR3 length equals 15 residues. This CDR3 is CASSVEGGGEDTIYF. CDR3 nucleotides: TGTGCCAGCAGCGTAGAAGGTGGCGGCGAGGACACCATATATTTT.

This clonotype was picked up many times. The gene calls are TRBV29-1 and TRBJ2-7; possibly TRBD2 for D (6 bases). V was cut by 7 bases and J by 3 bases, with 16 bases left in between. The CDR3 covers 13 residues. Germline V gene data show CDR1 as SQVTM and CDR2 as ANQGSEA. For the CDR3, the DNA is TGCAGCGCCTATAGCGGAGACAGCTACGAGCAGTACTTC. This encodes CSAYSGDSYEQYF.

The DNA for the CDR3 is TGTGCCAGCAGCTTAGGTGGGGGAGGAAACTATGGCTACACCTTC. Residues: CASSLGGGGNYGYTF. The chain uses TRBV7-8 and TRBJ1-2; D perhaps matches TRBD1 (5 bases). The CDR3 is 15 amino acids. The V end lost 1 base, the J end lost 2 bases, and 11 bases lay between the germline ends. Germline V gene lookup returns CDR1 SGHVS and CDR2 FQNEAQ.

This clonotype has ten or more counts. V and J are TRBV6-1 and TRBJ2-6; D is ambiguous. The CDR3 totals 17 residues. Trimming took off 6 bases at V and 2 bases at J, with 17 bases between the two ends. Germline CDR1 reads MNHNS; CDR2 reads SASEGT. As DNA, the CDR3 is TGTGCCAGCAGCCCCGGGCTGCGAATGACTGGGGCCAACGTCCTGACTTTC. Its translation: CASSPGLRMTGANVLTF.

This clonotype was seen a few times. V usage is TRBV5-1 and J usage is TRBJ1-4, with TRBD1 as a possible D gene (5 bases). This CDR3 is 15 amino acids long. Between the trimmed V and J ends, which lost 4 bases and 5 bases, there was a span of 15 bases. Per the germline V gene, CDR1 is SGHRS and CDR2 is YFSETQ. As DNA, the CDR3 is TGCGCCAGCAGCGTGGCGTGGACAATGAATGAAAAACTGTTTTTT. Protein product: CASSVAWTMNEKLFF.

In this sample, this clonotype turned up many times. The chain recombines TRBV20-1 with TRBJ2-7, with D tentatively TRBD2 (6 bases). The germline CDR1 and CDR2 sequences are DFQATT and SNEGSKA (reference sequence). Trimming shortened V by 6 bases and J by 3 bases, and 6 bases separated the two germline ends. This CDR3 has 10 residues. In DNA form, the CDR3 reads TGCAGTGCGGGGGGCTACGAGCAGTACTTC. This gives the protein CSAGGYEQYF.